The TCR beta chain described here comes from a study of human T cells and chemical hapten exposure. Turning to the study itself: Investigators sensitized about 2 cm by about 2 cm of upper inner arm skin with 2% DPC. Whole-study findings and limits: TCRs exceeding a frequency of 1 in 1000 stayed unchanged under DPC sensitization.

Time point noted: patch test 3, about 24 weeks after DPC sensitization. Treatment noted: therapeutic diphenylcyclopropenone sensitization with weekly scalp DPC. TCRdb redid the calling of the RACE reads with MiXCR, one entry per CDR3 protein. The sample lists approximately 60,000 distinct CDR3 sequences, approximately 10% seen once, with approximately 2.4% in the top ten. The CDR3 has 14 amino acids. Germline-derived CDR1 and CDR2 are SGHTA and FQGTGA. Deletions cut 4 bases from V and 6 bases from J, with 15 bases between. This clonotype was seen more than once but under ten times. Its specificity is not known.

The clonotype originates from a woman in her thirties with alopecia areata. Some clones in this sample may be carry-over from other donors' samples. This rearrangement joins TRBV7-3 to TRBJ1-1; possibly TRBD1 for D (6 bases). The starting material was whole blood, obtained in connection with sensitization to the hapten diphenylcyclopropenone (DPC). CDR3 protein: CASSSTPGVAEAFF. The CDR3 nucleotides are TGTGCCAGCAGCTCGACCCCAGGGGTGGCTGAAGCTTTCTTT.